Presented here are 29 T cell receptor beta chains from one specimen sequenced in a study of blood T cell repertoires in COVID-19. Profiled with immunoSEQ multiplex PCR; TCRdb holds only in-frame clones, not every one. The data show tens of thousands of clones, about 89% seen once. Sequences were obtained from peripheral blood. The receptor source for this set is a man between 65 and 85 years old with active or convalescent COVID-19.

V gene TRBV28 combines with J gene TRBJ1-2; D might be TRBD1 (5 bases). Trimming cost V 0 bases and J 4 bases, with 12 bases left between them. From germline, CDR1 is MDHEN and CDR2 SYDVKM. The CDR3 has 15 amino acids. CDR3 nucleotide sequence: TGTGCCAGCAGTTTATGGCTACAGGAACGCTATGGCTACACCTTC. This gives the protein CASSLWLQERYGYTF.

V usage is TRBV19 and J usage is TRBJ2-3; 9 positions match TRBD2. The length of the CDR3 is 16 residues. In germline, CDR1 is LNHDA, CDR2 SQIVND (reference sequence). The V segment lost 7 bases and the J segment 6 bases; nucleotides outside the gene matches: 14. Here the CDR3 reads CASTVRGGRAYDTQYF. The CDR3 DNA sequence: TGTGCCAGTACTGTCCGAGGCGGGAGGGCTTATGATACGCAGTATTTT. Based on the CDR3 plus reference TRBV19 and TRBJ2-3, the full variable domain is DGGITQSPKYLFRKEGQNVTLSCEQNLNHDAMYWYRQDPGQGLRLIYYSQIVNDFQKGDIAEGYSVSREKKESFPLTVTSAQKNPTAFYLCASTVRGGRAYDTQYFGPGTRLTVL.

V is TRBV28 and J is TRBJ1-5; D is perhaps TRBD1 (6 bases). Per the germline V gene, CDR1 is MDHEN and CDR2 is SYDVKM. This CDR3 spans 14 amino acids. The V end lost 6 bases, the J end lost 3 bases, and 12 bases lay between the germline ends. The CDR3 region has the DNA TGTGCCAGCAGGGTAGGGGGATACAATCAGCCCCAGCATTTT. Amino acids: CASRVGGYNQPQHF.

This chain links TRBV14 with TRBJ2-4; TRBD1 might be the D (5 bases). This CDR3 is built from 18 residues. V was trimmed by 8 bases and J by 0 bases, leaving 23 bases between them. Germline-derived CDR1 and CDR2 are SGHDN and FVKESK. CDR3 sequence reads: CASRTPRWGRLAKNIQYF. Here the CDR3 DNA reads TGTGCCAGCCGTACCCCCCGGTGGGGCAGACTAGCCAAAAACATTCAGTACTTC.

V and J are TRBV3-1 (or the pseudogene TRBV3-2) and TRBJ2-4, with TRBD2 identical over 7 bases. CDR3 length: 18 amino acids. The V gene's germline CDR1 is LGHDT and CDR2 YNNKEL (reference sequence). V dropped 0 bases and J dropped 0; count of bases not matched to a gene: 8. The CDR3, as DNA: TGTGCCAGCAGCCAAGATTGGGGGGGTCGCCTAGCCAAAAACATTCAGTACTTC. Its protein product is CASSQDWGGRLAKNIQYF.

The table lists this clone with a count of one. V usage is TRBV7-9 and J usage is TRBJ1-1; maybe TRBD1 (5 bases). V lost 4 bases and J 8 bases, leaving 17 bases between the germline ends. Germline values: CDR1 SEHNR, CDR2 FQNEAQ (reference sequence). This CDR3 spans 14 amino acids. The CDR3 DNA is TGTGCCAGCAGCTCATCGGGACTGTCCTTCGAAGCTTTCTTT. Translation gives CASSSSGLSFEAFF.

The rearrangement joins TRBV29-1 to TRBJ1-2, with D maybe TRBD1 (6 bases). The CDR3 loop spans 15 amino acids. CDR1 is SQVTM and CDR2 is ANQGSEA in the germline V gene. V shed 4 bases and J shed 0 bases, with 15 bases lying between them. CDR3 DNA: TGCAGCGTTGCAGGGGACGAGCGATCTAACTATGGCTACACCTTC. Protein product: CSVAGDERSNYGYTF. Supplemented by reference TRBV29-1 and TRBJ1-2, the full variable domain reads SAVISQKPSRDICQRGTSLTIQCQVDSQVTMMFWYRQQPGQSLTLIATANQGSEATYESGFVIDKFPISRPNLTFSTLTVSNMSPEDSSIYLCSVAGDERSNYGYTFGSGTRLTVV.

The rearrangement links TRBV27 to TRBJ2-3; 9 bases agree with TRBD1. Losses at the gene ends were 5 bases for V and 5 bases for J; bases not matched to a gene: 2. The CDR3 has 13 residues. Germline CDR1 is MNHEY and CDR2 is SMNVEV (reference sequence). In DNA, the CDR3 is TGTGCCAGCAGTAGGACAGGGGAAGATACGCAGTATTTT. Amino acid sequence: CASSRTGEDTQYF.

The chain recombines TRBV9 with TRBJ1-5; D gene unclear. Germline-derived CDR1 and CDR2 are SGDLS and YYNGEE. With 0 bases removed from V and 3 bases from J, the gap between germline ends came to 10 bases. The CDR3 extends over 15 amino acids. This chain's CDR3 is CASSVDGRANQPQHF. CDR3 DNA: TGTGCCAGCAGCGTAGACGGGAGAGCCAATCAGCCCCAGCATTTT.

The chain couples TRBV24-1 to TRBJ1-2; the match to TRBD1 covers 9 bases. Germline V gene lookup returns CDR1 KGHDR and CDR2 SFDVKD. Germline trimming cut 3 bases from V and 7 bases from J; bases unmatched to any gene: 5. This CDR3 has 14 residues. CDR3: CATSDPGQGSGYTF. CDR3 nucleotide sequence: TGTGCCACCAGTGATCCGGGACAGGGAAGTGGCTACACCTTC.

The gene calls are TRBV5-6 and TRBJ1-2; D uncertain. The CDR3 runs 12 residues. CDR1 and CDR2 (germline): SGHDT, YYEEEE. V lost 1 base, J lost 8 bases, and 9 bases lay in between. The CDR3 protein is CASSLPPGGYTF. In nucleotides, the CDR3 is TGTGCCAGCAGCTTGCCCCCCGGGGGCTACACCTTC. Filled out from reference TRBV5-6 and TRBJ1-2, the complete variable domain reads DAGVTQSPTHLIKTRGQQVTLRCSPKSGHDTVSWYQQALGQGPQFIFQYYEEEERQRGNFPDRFSGHQFPNYSSELNVNALLLGDSALYLCASSLPPGGYTFGSGTRLTVV.

CDR3 nucleotides: TGTGCCAGCAGCCAAGGGGCGGTCGGGAGCTCCTACGAGCAGTACTTC. Protein product: CASSQGAVGSSYEQYF. The chain employs TRBV3-1 (or the pseudogene TRBV3-2) and TRBJ2-7; a possible D gene is TRBD2 (6 bases). CDR1 is LGHDT and CDR2 is YNNKEL in the germline V gene (reference sequence). Trimming pared 1 base from V and 0 bases from J, leaving 13 bases between. The CDR3 extends over 16 amino acids.

This clone appeared once. The chain joins TRBV28 to TRBJ1-4; no definite D call. The CDR3 totals 13 residues. Germline V CDR1 and CDR2: MDHEN, SYDVKM. V was clipped by 1 base and J by 5 bases, with 5 bases between them. This CDR3 reads CASSLFQNEKLFF. The CDR3 DNA follows: TGTGCCAGCAGTTTATTTCAAAATGAAAAACTGTTTTTT.

The chain employs TRBV23-1 and TRBJ2-1, with a possible D match to TRBD2 (5 bases). TRBV23-1 is an ORF, with its function uncertain. The CDR3 sequence is 18 residues long. The V end was cut by 0 bases, the J end by 2 bases, with 17 bases between. CDR3 loop: CASSQSINGAVTYNEQFF. CDR3 DNA sequence: TGCGCCAGCAGTCAATCGATAAATGGAGCGGTTACCTACAATGAGCAGTTCTTC.

The rearrangement uses TRBV19 and TRBJ2-2, with 10 bases matching TRBD2. In germline, CDR1 is LNHDA, CDR2 SQIVND (reference sequence). Trimming removed 4 bases from V and 0 bases from J; junction bases left unmatched: 8. The CDR3 length is 18 residues. The CDR3 nucleotides are TGTGCCAGTAGTAAGAGTGGTCTAGCGGGAGCGAACACCGGGGAGCTGTTTTTT. Protein: CASSKSGLAGANTGELFF.

With regard to this clone: The junction and the germline gene differ at one end; a read error may be behind it. The V and J genes are TRBV5-1 and TRBJ1-1; 7 bases fit TRBD1. Germline assignment: CDR1 SGHRS and CDR2 YFSETQ. The CDR3 spans 14 residues. The CDR3: CASTLGQTNTEAFF. Written as DNA, the CDR3 is TGCGCCAGCACCTTGGGACAGACGAACACTGAAGCTTTCTTT. The full variable domain, with the rest looked up from reference TRBV5-1 and TRBJ1-1, is KAGVTQTPRYLIKTRGQQVTLSCSPISGHRSVSWYQQTPGQGLQFLFEYFSETQRNKGNFPGRFSGRQFSNSRSEMNVSTLELGDSALYLCASTLGQTNTEAFFGQGTRLTVV.

The chain joins TRBV28 to TRBJ2-4, with D perhaps matching TRBD2 (6 bases). Trimming removed 2 bases at V and 0 bases at J, with 8 bases between. CDR3 size: 15 residues. CDR1 is MDHEN and CDR2 is SYDVKM in the germline V gene. Here the CDR3 DNA reads TGTGCCAGCAGTTTAATTAGCGGAGCCAAAAACATTCAGTACTTC. Translation: CASSLISGAKNIQYF. Full variable domain (rest looked up from reference TRBV28 and TRBJ2-4): DVKVTQSSRYLVKRTGEKVFLECVQDMDHENMFWYRQDPGLGLRLIYFSYDVKMKEKGDIPEGYSVSREKKERFSLILESASTNQTSMYLCASSLISGAKNIQYFGAGTRLSVL.

The rearrangement joins TRBV11-2 to TRBJ2-3; 10 bases match TRBD2. The V gene end was trimmed by 5 bases and the J gene end by 1 base; junction bases not matched to a gene: 6. CDR1 SGHAT and CDR2 FQNNGV come from the germline V gene. The CDR3 has 16 residues. The DNA for the CDR3 is TGTGCCAGCAGCATAGCCCTAGCGGGAGGCACAGATACGCAGTATTTT. It is translated as CASSIALAGGTDTQYF.

The chain employs TRBV18 and TRBJ1-1, with 7 positions matching TRBD1. The CDR3 length is 14 residues. Trimming cost V 3 bases and J 5 bases; bases outside gene matches: 6. Germline CDR1 is KGHSH and CDR2 is LQKENI. The CDR3 nucleotides read TGTGCCAGCTCACCTACCCTGACAGGGACTGAAGCTTTCTTT. It encodes CASSPTLTGTEAFF. Complete variable domain (other parts from reference TRBV18 and TRBJ1-1): NAGVMQNPRHLVRRRGQEARLRCSPMKGHSHVYWYRQLPEEGLKFMVYLQKENIIDESGMPKERFSAEFPKEGPSILRIQQVVRGDSAAYFCASSPTLTGTEAFFGQGTRLTVV.

This clone was counted only a few times. The chain links TRBV19 to TRBJ2-1; possibly TRBD2 for D (5 bases). Deletions cut 4 bases from V and 9 bases from J, with 16 bases between. Germline loops: CDR1 LNHDA, CDR2 SQIVND (reference sequence). This CDR3 has 14 amino acids. The CDR3 coding sequence is TGTGCCAGTAGTAGCAGACACGGGGATGGTGAGCAGTTCTTC. Translating gives CASSSRHGDGEQFF.

The J gene is TRBJ2-2, the V gene TRBV2; the match to TRBD1 covers 9 bases. CDR3 length: 14 amino acids. CDR1 SNHLY and CDR2 FYNNEI come from the germline V gene. The V and J ends lost 8 bases and 4 bases, in that order; junction bases with no gene match: 5. This CDR3 reads CASDRDRVTGELFF. CDR3 nucleotides: TGTGCCAGCGACCGGGACAGGGTCACCGGGGAGCTGTTTTTT.

The rearrangement uses TRBV6-5 and TRBJ1-1; D is possibly TRBD1 (5 bases). The V end was cut by 6 bases, the J end by 9 bases, with 17 bases between. Germline V gene sequence: CDR1 MNHEY, CDR2 SVGAGI. CDR3 length: 13 residues. CDR3 DNA: TGTGCCAGCAGCACCCAGGGACGGGAGAAAGCTTTCTTT. Residues: CASSTQGREKAFF.

The chain combines TRBV5-1 with TRBJ1-4, with 7 positions matching TRBD1. This CDR3 is 13 amino acids long. V shed 4 bases, J shed 8 bases, and the junction held 5 bases outside the gene matches. The germline gives CDR1 SGHRS, CDR2 YFSETQ. CDR3 sequence reads: CASSAPTGEKLFF. CDR3 DNA sequence: TGCGCCAGCAGCGCCCCGACAGGGGAAAAACTGTTTTTT.

The rearrangement uses TRBV4-1 and TRBJ1-4; D remains ambiguous. From germline, CDR1 is MGHRA and CDR2 YSYEKL. This CDR3 is 15 amino acids long. Trimming shortened V by 4 bases and J by 0 bases, and 9 bases separated the two germline ends. CDR3 protein: CASSLRPATNEKLFF. The CDR3 DNA follows: TGCGCCAGCAGCCTGCGGCCAGCAACTAATGAAAAACTGTTTTTT.

The gene calls are TRBV6-5 and TRBJ2-5; 9 nucleotides agree with TRBD1. CDR3 length: 14 amino acids. The germline CDR1 and CDR2 sequences are MNHEY and SVGAGI. Trimming took 4 bases from V and 5 from J; bases not matched to a gene: 5. The CDR3 reads CASSSGTGTETQYF. In DNA, the CDR3 is TGTGCCAGCAGTTCCGGGACAGGGACCGAGACCCAGTACTTC.

V is TRBV28 and J is TRBJ1-6; TRBD1 is a possible D gene (6 bases). Germline CDR1 is MDHEN and CDR2 is SYDVKM. The CDR3 extends over 15 amino acids. V gave up 5 bases and J gave up 4 bases, with 12 bases separating them. The CDR3 nucleotides read TGTGCCAGCAGTAACAGGGTCGGATATAATTCACCCCTCCACTTT. Its protein is CASSNRVGYNSPLHF.

The V and J genes are TRBV7-9 and TRBJ2-1, with a tentative D call TRBD1 (6 bases). This CDR3 is built from 16 residues. The V and J ends lost 5 bases and 2 bases respectively, with 16 bases between them. Germline assignment: CDR1 SEHNR and CDR2 FQNEAQ (reference sequence). The CDR3 region has the DNA TGTGCCAGCAGCCCAGAGGACAGCACAGCCTACAATGAGCAGTTCTTC. Translation gives CASSPEDSTAYNEQFF.

The V and J genes are TRBV9 and TRBJ2-1; 8 positions match TRBD2. Trimming at V came to 0 bases and at J to 6 bases, leaving 5 bases not matched to a gene. This CDR3 is 15 amino acids long. The germline gives CDR1 SGDLS, CDR2 YYNGEE. The CDR3 nucleotides are TGTGCCAGCAGCGTAGGGGCGGGACTAGGCAATGAGCAGTTCTTC. Protein: CASSVGAGLGNEQFF.

V and J are TRBV5-1 and TRBJ1-3; 9 positions match TRBD1. The germline CDR1 and CDR2 sequences are SGHRS and YFSETQ. V shed 2 bases, J shed 0 bases, and the junction held 3 bases outside the gene matches. The length of the CDR3 is 16 residues. The CDR3 DNA is TGCGCCAGCAGCTTAACGACAGGGGGCTCTGGAAACACCATATATTTT. Translation: CASSLTTGGSGNTIYF.